The 9 T cell receptor beta chains presented below share a single source sample, sequenced in a study of cytomegalovirus exposure and HLA in healthy donors. Amplification used 60 Vbeta primers and 13 Jbeta primers. The protocol was immunoSEQ multiplex PCR, while the TCRdb copy is restricted to in-frame clones and leaves out a portion. This table has over 150,000 clones, about 70% appearing once. The sequenced sample was PBMCs. Receptors were obtained from a young woman in good health and CMV-seropositive.

The gene calls are TRBV5-1 and TRBJ1-2; TRBD1 is a possible D gene (6 bases). CDR3 size: 13 residues. Germline CDR1 SGHRS, CDR2 YFSETQ. The V end was cut by 4 bases, the J end by 2 bases, with 9 bases between. In DNA, the CDR3 is TGCGCCAGCAGCCAAACAGGGAACTATGGCTACACCTTC. Protein product: CASSQTGNYGYTF.

The rearrangement uses TRBV6-1 and TRBJ1-1, with TRBD1 identical over 8 bases. Germline values: CDR1 MNHNS, CDR2 SASEGT. The CDR3 is made up of 14 amino acids. Unmatched junction bases numbered 4, after V lost 1 base and J lost 6 bases. The CDR3 is CASSEVQGVAEAFF. The CDR3 region has the DNA TGTGCCAGCAGTGAAGTACAGGGGGTCGCTGAAGCTTTCTTT.

The V gene is TRBV2, the J gene TRBJ2-5; possibly TRBD2 for D (6 bases). The DNA matches TRBJ2-7 better at its end, which makes the J call doubtful. From germline, CDR1 is SNHLY and CDR2 FYNNEI. There are 14 residues in the CDR3. This CDR3 is CASQTTGTPHEQYF. The CDR3, as DNA: TGTGCCAGCCAGACCACCGGGACTCCCCACGAGCAGTACTTC.

This rearrangement joins TRBV27 to TRBJ2-5; D not resolved. Germline V gene sequence: CDR1 MNHEY, CDR2 SMNVEV (reference sequence). The CDR3 totals 13 residues. V lost 4 bases and J lost 1, with 7 bases in between. CDR3 coding DNA: TGTGCCAGCAGTTCACCACTCCAAGAGACCCAGTACTTC. Protein sequence: CASSSPLQETQYF.

The V gene is TRBV4-2, the J gene TRBJ1-2, with D hard to call. Germline V gene data show CDR1 as LGHNA and CDR2 as YNFKEQ. The CDR3 has 15 residues. The V end lost 1 base, the J end lost 7 bases, and 16 bases lay between the germline ends. The CDR3 loop reads CASSQVRDWRVGYTF. Written as DNA, the CDR3 is TGTGCCAGCAGCCAAGTGAGAGATTGGAGGGTTGGCTACACCTTC.

The chain joins TRBV19 to TRBJ2-1; 12 bases are shared with TRBD2. V was pared by 5 bases and J by 8 bases, with 7 bases of the junction left unmatched. CDR3 length: 15 amino acids. The V gene's germline CDR1 is LNHDA and CDR2 SQIVND (reference sequence). This CDR3 is CASSPLAGGADEQFF. The CDR3 DNA reads as TGTGCCAGTAGTCCGCTAGCGGGAGGGGCCGATGAGCAGTTCTTC.

This chain connects TRBV30 to TRBJ2-4; no clear D. CDR3 length equals 13 residues. The V gene's germline CDR1 is GTSNPN and CDR2 SVGIG (reference sequence). The V gene lost 0 bases and the J gene lost 8 bases, with 11 bases spanning the gap. CDR3 coding DNA: TGTGCCTGGAGTGTACATTTGGTGGACATTCAGTACTTC. This translates into CAWSVHLVDIQYF. The full variable domain, with the rest looked up from reference TRBV30 and TRBJ2-4, is SQTIHQWPATLVQPVGSPLSLECTVEGTSNPNLYWYRQAAGRGLQLLFYSVGIGQISSEVPQNLSASRPQDRQFILSSKKLLLSDSGFYLCAWSVHLVDIQYFGAGTRLSVL.

V is TRBV7-9 and J is TRBJ2-7; D is uncertain. The V gene's germline CDR1 is SEHNR and CDR2 FQNEAQ (reference sequence). This CDR3 has 13 amino acids. V was cut by 5 bases and J by 1 base, with 9 bases left in between. The DNA for the CDR3 is TGTGCCAGCAGCACACCCGGGTCCTACGAGCAGTACTTC. This encodes CASSTPGSYEQYF.

The genes are TRBV7-3 and TRBJ2-2; the match to TRBD2 covers 8 bases. Trimming at V came to 5 bases and at J to 6 bases, leaving 14 bases not matched to a gene. This CDR3 is 17 amino acids long. The germline CDR1 and CDR2 sequences are SGHTA and FQGTGA. Here the CDR3 reads CASSTTLLAARSGELFF. CDR3 bases: TGTGCCAGCAGCACCACATTACTAGCGGCCAGATCCGGGGAGCTGTTTTTT.